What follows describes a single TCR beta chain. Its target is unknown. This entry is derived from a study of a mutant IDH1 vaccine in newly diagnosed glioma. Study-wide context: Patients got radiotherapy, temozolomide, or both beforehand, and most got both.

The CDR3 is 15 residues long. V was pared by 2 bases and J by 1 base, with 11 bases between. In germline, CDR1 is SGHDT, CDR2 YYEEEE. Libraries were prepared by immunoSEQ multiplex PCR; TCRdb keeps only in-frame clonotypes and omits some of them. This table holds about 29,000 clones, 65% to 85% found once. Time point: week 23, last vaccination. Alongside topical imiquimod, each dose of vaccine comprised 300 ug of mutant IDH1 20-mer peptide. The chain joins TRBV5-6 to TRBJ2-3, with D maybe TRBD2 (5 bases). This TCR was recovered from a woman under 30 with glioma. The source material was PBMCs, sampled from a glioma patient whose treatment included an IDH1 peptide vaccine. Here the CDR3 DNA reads TGTGCCAGCAGCTTCAATGGGAGTGGCACAGATACGCAGTATTTT. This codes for CASSFNGSGTDTQYF.